One and the same sample provided the 27 T cell receptor beta chains below, sequenced in a study of regulatory T cells in long-lasting Graves disease. Combining iRepertoire HTBI primers with Arm-PCR of CDR3 regions, the authors built TCR beta libraries. TCRdb ran MiXCR on the multiplex PCR reads and lists one entry per CDR3 protein. The repertoire holds 400,000 to 500,000 distinct CDR3 sequences, with about 15% as singletons. Time point denoted: newly diagnosed GD, antithyroid drugs for less than 3 months. The TCR library was made from RNA extracted from PBMCs. The sample was also reused in another study, on T cells in Graves' hyperthyroidism and ophthalmopathy.

The source was peripheral blood mononuclear cells (PBMCs), collected at new diagnosis, from a patient treated with antithyroid drugs. The receptors shown here come from a woman aged 18-29 years with Graves disease.

This clonotype was counted ten times or more. This chain uses TRBV3-1 with TRBJ2-1; maybe TRBD1 (6 bases). The CDR3 is made up of 15 amino acids. The V gene lost 6 bases and the J gene lost 7 bases, with 19 bases spanning the gap. Germline-derived CDR1 and CDR2 are LGHDT and YNNKEL (reference sequence). CDR3 coding DNA: TGTGCCAGCAGGTCAGGTAGCCGAGGGGGTAATGAGCAGTTCTTC. Amino acid sequence: CASRSGSRGGNEQFF.

The CDR3 spells CAWTPSGNTIYF. The CDR3 bases are TGTGCCTGGACCCCCTCTGGAAACACCATATATTTT. The chain combines TRBV30 with TRBJ1-3; D remains unclear. In germline, CDR1 is GTSNPN, CDR2 SVGIG (reference sequence). The V end was cut by 4 bases, the J end by 0 bases, with 4 bases between. The CDR3 runs 12 residues.

The table lists this clonotype with many counts. The chain employs TRBV7-9 and TRBJ2-7; no clear D. The V gene lost 5 bases and the J gene lost 0 bases, with 8 bases spanning the gap. The germline CDR1 and CDR2 sequences are SEHNR and FQNEAQ (reference sequence). The length of the CDR3 is 13 residues. As DNA, the CDR3 is TGTGCCAGCAGCCCGGACGACTCCTACGAGCAGTACTTC. Its translation is CASSPDDSYEQYF. Based on the CDR3 plus reference TRBV7-9 and TRBJ2-7, the full variable domain is DTGVSQNPRHKITKRGQNVTFRCDPISEHNRLYWYRQTLGQGPEFLTYFQNEAQLEKSRLLSDRFSAERPKGSFSTLEIQRTEQGDSAMYLCASSPDDSYEQYFGPGTRLTVT.

Of note for this clonotype: A read error is possible here, since a much larger clone lies one base away. The CDR3: CASSQAVNTGELFF. The CDR3 DNA follows: TGTGCCAGCAGCCAAGCTGTTAACACCGGGGAGCTGTTTTTT. This chain connects TRBV3-1 to TRBJ2-2; D uncertain. From germline, CDR1 is LGHDT and CDR2 YNNKEL (reference sequence). Trimming stripped 1 base from V and 2 bases from J, with 5 bases between. The CDR3 contains 14 residues.

This clonotype showed up just a few times. This chain connects TRBV7-2 to TRBJ1-5, with 8 bases identical to TRBD1. Germline CDR1 SGHTA, CDR2 FQGNSA. The CDR3 is 15 amino acids. V was clipped by 6 bases and J by 1 base; unmatched bases: 5. CDR3 sequence: CASRPDRGSNQPQHF. The CDR3 DNA is TGTGCCAGCAGACCTGACAGGGGAAGCAATCAGCCCCAGCATTTT.

The chain carries TRBV11-1 and TRBJ2-2, with D uncertain. V was cut by 2 bases and J by 6 bases, with 13 bases left in between. Germline V lookup: CDR1 SGHAT, CDR2 FQDESV (reference sequence). The length of the CDR3 is 15 residues. The CDR3 sequence is CASSLRGIKAGELFF. CDR3 DNA: TGTGCCAGCAGCTTACGTGGGATAAAAGCCGGGGAGCTGTTTTTT.

This clonotype was recorded at least ten times. J is TRBJ2-3 and V is TRBV6-1, with D perhaps matching TRBD1 (6 bases). CDR1 and CDR2 (germline): MNHNS, SASEGT. The CDR3 spans 13 residues. V was shortened by 5 bases and J by 3 bases, with 9 bases between the two germline ends. CDR3 sequence reads: CASSTGQTDTQYF. CDR3 coding DNA: TGTGCCAGCAGTACCGGACAGACAGATACGCAGTATTTT.

A word on this clonotype: A much larger clonotype is one base distant, so this may be a read error. V is TRBV4-1 and J is TRBJ2-1, with D tentatively TRBD2 (7 bases). Germline V gene lookup returns CDR1 MGHRA and CDR2 YSYEKL. The CDR3 loop spans 16 amino acids. The CDR3 DNA reads as TGCGCCAGCAGCTTGGGGGGGGCGGGATCGGGCAATGAGCAGTTGTTC. Translation gives CASSLGGAGSGNEQLF.

This clonotype was found many times. The chain carries TRBV7-9 and TRBJ2-3, with no clear D. Trimming took off 1 base at V and 2 bases at J, with 13 bases between the two ends. Germline CDR1 reads SEHNR; CDR2 reads FQNEAQ (reference sequence). The CDR3 is made up of 16 amino acids. CDR3 protein: CASSLETRNPTDTQYF. CDR3 nucleotide sequence: TGTGCCAGCAGCTTAGAAACAAGAAACCCCACAGATACGCAGTATTTT. The whole variable domain, remainder taken from reference TRBV7-9 and TRBJ2-3, is DTGVSQNPRHKITKRGQNVTFRCDPISEHNRLYWYRQTLGQGPEFLTYFQNEAQLEKSRLLSDRFSAERPKGSFSTLEIQRTEQGDSAMYLCASSLETRNPTDTQYFGPGTRLTVL.

The table lists this clonotype with a count of one. A far larger clone is only one base removed, so a read error is likely. The V gene is TRBV2, the J gene TRBJ2-1; TRBD1 matches 9 bases. The CDR3 runs 15 residues. Per the germline V gene, CDR1 is SNHLY and CDR2 is FYNNEI. Trimming at V came to 6 bases and at J to 10 bases, leaving 13 bases not matched to a gene. In DNA, the CDR3 is TGTGCCAGCAGACAGGGGGCTCAGAGCTCCTACGAGCAGTTCTTC. It encodes CASRQGAQSSYEQFF.

This clonotype was seen at least ten times. The rearrangement links TRBV7-3 to TRBJ2-3, with D hard to call. The CDR3 has 14 residues. V lost 5 bases and J lost 2, with 11 bases in between. Per germline, CDR1 SGHTA and CDR2 FQGTGA. The CDR3 coding sequence is TGTGCCAGCAGCCGCATGGCGGCCACAGATACGCAGTATTTT. Translating gives CASSRMAATDTQYF.

The V and J genes are TRBV5-1 and TRBJ2-5; 8 bases align to TRBD1. The V and J ends lost 4 bases and 5 bases, in that order; junction bases with no gene match: 10. Germline V gene sequence: CDR1 SGHRS, CDR2 YFSETQ. This CDR3 is built from 15 residues. CDR3 sequence (DNA): TGCGCCAGCAGCCCGGGACAGGCCCCTATGGAGACCCAGTACTTC. It codes for CASSPGQAPMETQYF.

This clonotype has more than one count but fewer than ten. Here the CDR3 reads CASGTSGIDEQFF. The CDR3 coding sequence is TGCGCCAGCGGGACTAGCGGGATAGATGAGCAGTTCTTC. The chain combines TRBV10-1 with TRBJ2-1; 13 nucleotides align to TRBD2. J was trimmed by 8 bases and V by 8 bases; bases with no gene match: 3. CDR3 length: 13 residues. Germline V CDR1 and CDR2: WNHNN, SYGVQD (reference sequence).

This clonotype turned up a few times. The rearrangement links TRBV4-2 to TRBJ1-1; tentative D call: TRBD1 (6 bases). Germline loops: CDR1 LGHNA, CDR2 YNFKEQ. The CDR3 has 15 residues. V was clipped by 3 bases and J by 2 bases, with 13 bases between them. The DNA of the CDR3 is TGTGCCAGCAGCCACCCCGGGACAAAAAACACTGAAGCTTTCTTT. Translated, it gives CASSHPGTKNTEAFF.

The CDR3: CASSVGGASVGYTF. The CDR3 DNA reads TGTGCCAGCAGCGTAGGGGGGGCGTCGGTTGGCTACACCTTC. The chain carries TRBV9 and TRBJ1-2; TRBD1 might be the D (6 bases). The V and J ends lost 0 bases and 7 bases respectively, with 13 bases between them. Per germline, CDR1 SGDLS and CDR2 YYNGEE. The CDR3 is 14 residues long.

This clonotype was observed a handful of times. V gene TRBV20-1 combines with J gene TRBJ1-5; 7 positions agree with TRBD1. Per germline, CDR1 DFQATT and CDR2 SNEGSKA (reference sequence). V lost 4 bases and J lost 7; bases outside the gene matches: 7. The CDR3 contains 13 residues. The CDR3 sequence: CSATTGVWQPQHF. CDR3 sequence (DNA): TGCAGTGCTACAACAGGGGTGTGGCAGCCCCAGCATTTT.

Many counts were recorded for this clonotype. DNA of the CDR3: TGTGCCAGCAGCCAAGGTTTGGTGCGCACAGATACGCAGTATTTT. Translating it yields CASSQGLVRTDTQYF. The V call is TRBV3-1, the J call TRBJ2-3; D is uncertain. The CDR3 runs 15 residues. Germline V gene lookup returns CDR1 LGHDT and CDR2 YNNKEL (reference sequence). Trimming took off 1 base at V and 1 base at J, with 9 bases between the two ends.

At least ten counts were recorded for this clonotype. In nucleotides, the CDR3 is TGTGCCAGCAGTTTAGGGGCAACTAATGAAAAACTGTTTTTT. Amino acid sequence: CASSLGATNEKLFF. This chain connects TRBV12-3 or TRBV12-4 to TRBJ1-4; D is ambiguous. This CDR3 spans 14 amino acids. V lost 1 base, J lost 0 bases, and 3 bases lay in between.

The chain combines TRBV5-1 with TRBJ1-2; 7 bases align to TRBD1. The CDR3 consists of 15 residues. The germline V gene has CDR1 SGHRS and CDR2 YFSETQ. V lost 5 bases and J lost 7; bases outside the gene matches: 14. The CDR3 sequence: CASSSGQVSRGGYTF. CDR3 DNA sequence: TGCGCCAGCAGTTCCGGACAGGTCAGCCGGGGTGGCTACACCTTC.

This clonotype was counted between two and nine times. The rearrangement uses TRBV19 and TRBJ2-1; the match to TRBD2 covers 10 bases. The CDR3 has 16 amino acids. With 3 bases clipped from V and 9 bases from J, the junction kept 11 bases outside the gene matches. Germline assignment: CDR1 LNHDA and CDR2 SQIVND (reference sequence). CDR3: CASSITLAGGIAEQFF. The CDR3, as DNA: TGTGCCAGTAGTATTACCTTAGCGGGAGGAATTGCTGAGCAGTTCTTC. The variable domain in full, completed from reference TRBV19 and TRBJ2-1, reads DGGITQSPKYLFRKEGQNVTLSCEQNLNHDAMYWYRQDPGQGLRLIYYSQIVNDFQKGDIAEGYSVSREKKESFPLTVTSAQKNPTAFYLCASSITLAGGIAEQFFGPGTRLTVL.

The chain uses TRBV25-1 and TRBJ2-3; 8 bases fit TRBD1. CDR1 and CDR2 (germline): MGHDK, SYGVNS. V lost 3 bases, J lost 0 bases, and 11 bases stayed unmatched. CDR3 length: 18 residues. This CDR3 reads CASSDFARTGRSTDTQYF. CDR3 bases: TGTGCCAGCAGTGATTTTGCCCGGACAGGGCGGAGCACAGATACGCAGTATTTT. Supplemented by reference TRBV25-1 and TRBJ2-3, the full variable domain reads EADIYQTPRYLVIGTGKKITLECSQTMGHDKMYWYQQDPGMELHLIHYSYGVNSTEKGDLSSESTVSRIRTEHFPLTLESARPSHTSQYLCASSDFARTGRSTDTQYFGPGTRLTVL.

About this clonotype: This could be a read error, since a much larger clone is one nucleotide away. The rearrangement joins TRBV28 to TRBJ1-2; D gene uncertain. Germline lookup yields CDR1 MDHEN and CDR2 SYDVKM. The CDR3 has 13 residues. CDR3 sequence reads: CASSSPIGYGYAF. The CDR3 DNA sequence: TGTGCCAGCAGTTCCCCGATAGGGTATGGCTACGCCTTC.

This clonotype has only a few counts. The V and J genes are TRBV6-2 or TRBV6-3 and TRBJ2-3; TRBD1 matches 11 bases. The CDR3 length is 15 residues. Germline V lookup: CDR1 MNHEY, CDR2 SVGEGT. J lost 4 bases, V lost 6 bases, and 6 bases had no gene match. The CDR3: CASRGTGGEADTQYF. The CDR3 region has the DNA TGTGCCAGCAGGGGGACAGGGGGTGAGGCAGATACGCAGTATTTT.

The rearrangement links TRBV6-2 or TRBV6-3 to TRBJ2-3, with 12 nucleotides matching TRBD2. TRBJ2-7 matches the DNA end more closely, so the J call is doubtful. CDR3 length equals 17 residues. CDR1 is MNHEY, CDR2 SVGEGT, per germline. CDR3 sequence reads: CASSPITLTSGSYEQYF. CDR3 sequence (DNA): TGTGCCAGCAGTCCCATTACCTTGACTAGCGGGAGTTACGAGCAGTACTTC.

This clonotype was seen many times. V and J are TRBV7-2 and TRBJ2-6; D uncertain. This CDR3 has 15 residues. V was trimmed by 5 bases and J by 2 bases, leaving 10 bases between them. Germline CDR1 is SGHTA and CDR2 is FQGNSA. CDR3 DNA: TGTGCCAGCAGCCTGTGGATCGCTGGGGCCAACGTCCTGACTTTC. It encodes CASSLWIAGANVLTF.

This clonotype was recorded many times. The chain combines TRBV11-1 with TRBJ2-7, with D tentatively TRBD1 (5 bases). V gave up 5 bases and J gave up 2 bases, with 13 bases separating them. The CDR3 loop spans 14 amino acids. Looked up from germline, CDR1 is SGHAT and CDR2 is FQDESV (reference sequence). The DNA for the CDR3 is TGTGCCAGCAGCCGTAGGCAGGGCCCCTACGAGCAGTACTTC. It specifies CASSRRQGPYEQYF. The whole variable domain, filled in from reference TRBV11-1 and TRBJ2-7, reads EAEVAQSPRYKITEKSQAVAFWCDPISGHATLYWYRQILGQGPELLVQFQDESVVDDSQLPKDRFSAERLKGVDSTLKIQPAELGDSAMYLCASSRRQGPYEQYFGPGTRLTVT.

This clonotype was recorded many times. The chain recombines TRBV28 with TRBJ1-2; weak D call: TRBD1 (5 bases). The CDR3 covers 14 residues. V lost 5 bases and J 0 bases, leaving 10 bases between the germline ends. Germline-derived CDR1 and CDR2 are MDHEN and SYDVKM. CDR3 in DNA: TGTGCCAGCAGTGGGGCCTTCTCTAACTATGGCTACACCTTC. Translation: CASSGAFSNYGYTF.